A single sample gave rise to the 22 T cell receptor beta chains below, sequenced in a study of blood T cell repertoires in COVID-19. Clones were sequenced by immunoSEQ multiplex PCR, and TCRdb holds only the in-frame ones, with some missing. The sample contains 50,000 or so clones, about three quarters of which appear only once. The sequencing sample was made of peripheral blood. Receptor source: a human donor with active or convalescent COVID-19. The donor label of this sample is uncertain.

Concerning this clone itself: The junction does not match germline at one end; this may be a read error. The rearrangement joins TRBV24-1 to TRBJ2-7; D is possibly TRBD1 (8 bases). CDR1 and CDR2 from the germline V gene are KGHDR and SFDVKD. This CDR3 has 14 amino acids. The CDR3 bases are TGTGCCACGGGCGACAGGGGCACTAGCGCGGCTCAGCACTTC. Amino acid sequence: CATGDRGTSAAQHF.

The chain recombines TRBV6-6 with TRBJ1-4, with D perhaps TRBD1 (6 bases). Germline V gene lookup returns CDR1 MNHNY and CDR2 SVGAGI (reference sequence). The CDR3 spans 15 residues. V was trimmed by 4 bases and J by 3 bases, leaving 12 bases between them. CDR3 protein: CASSSRDTSNEKLFF. In nucleotides, the CDR3 is TGTGCCAGCAGTTCTCGGGACACCTCTAATGAAAAACTGTTTTTT.

This sequence joins TRBV16 and TRBJ1-5; TRBD1 agrees at 7 bases. CDR3 length equals 15 residues. Germline CDR1 KGHSY, CDR2 FQNENV. J was trimmed by 3 bases and V by 0 bases; bases with no gene match: 2. CDR3 residues: CASSQSGQNNQPQHF. Written as DNA, the CDR3 is TGTGCCAGCAGCCAATCGGGACAGAACAATCAGCCCCAGCATTTT.

The gene calls are TRBV28 and TRBJ2-3, with D perhaps TRBD2 (7 bases). Trimming took 7 bases from V and 6 from J, leaving 20 bases between them. The CDR3 totals 15 residues. Germline CDR1 and CDR2: MDHEN and SYDVKM. The CDR3 sequence: CASNTGGGLMDTQYF. CDR3 DNA: TGTGCCAGCAACACTGGGGGGGGGCTCATGGATACGCAGTATTTT.

This clone came up once. The chain carries TRBV21-1 and TRBJ2-7; the DNA was not compared with TRBD1, the D call given in the table. TRBV21-1 is labeled a pseudogene. The CDR3 runs to 15 residues. The CDR3 coding sequence is TGTGCCAGCAGCACAAGAGGGACAGGGGGCTACGAGCAGTACTTC. This sequence encodes CASSTRGTGGYEQYF.

The V call is TRBV9, the J call TRBJ2-1; the D gene is possibly TRBD1 (6 bases). The CDR3 sequence is 15 residues long. V was shortened by 4 bases and J by 2 bases, with 13 bases between the two germline ends. Germline V gives CDR1 SGDLS, CDR2 YYNGEE. The chain's CDR3 is CASSPTGTTYNEQFF. DNA for the CDR3: TGTGCCAGCAGCCCAACCGGGACAACCTACAATGAGCAGTTCTTC.

V and J are TRBV18 and TRBJ2-7; tentatively, D is TRBD2 (5 bases). Trimming cost V 4 bases and J 3 bases, with 16 bases left between them. This CDR3 contains 15 residues. Germline assignment: CDR1 KGHSH and CDR2 LQKENI. The DNA for the CDR3 is TGTGCCAGCTCACAAGGATTAGACTACCTCTACGAGCAGTACTTC. Residues: CASSQGLDYLYEQYF.

The V and J genes are TRBV14 and TRBJ1-5; no clear D gene. CDR3 size: 15 residues. V was trimmed by 4 bases and J by 4 bases, leaving 14 bases between them. Germline CDR1 SGHDN, CDR2 FVKESK. CDR3 residues: CASSPAGLQNQPQHF. CDR3 DNA: TGTGCCAGCAGCCCGGCGGGGTTACAAAATCAGCCCCAGCATTTT.

The rearrangement links TRBV10-2 to TRBJ2-1; 8 bases match TRBD1. V shed 0 bases, J shed 7 bases, and the junction held 8 bases outside the gene matches. The CDR3 contains 16 residues. In germline, CDR1 is WSHSY, CDR2 SAAADI. CDR3 sequence (DNA): TGCGCCAGCAGTGAGTCCTCGCGGGACAGGTATAATGAGCAGTTCTTC. This codes for CASSESSRDRYNEQFF.

This clone appeared many times. Other DNA sequences in this specimen translate into the identical CDR3. The CDR3 loop reads CASSQPSGGVNEQFF. CDR3 in DNA: TGCGCCAGCAGCCAACCTAGCGGGGGTGTGAATGAGCAGTTCTTC. The rearrangement joins TRBV4-3 to TRBJ2-1; 10 nucleotides match TRBD2. Per the germline V gene, CDR1 is LGHNA and CDR2 is YSLEER. The CDR3 covers 15 residues. V lost 2 bases to trimming and J lost 7 bases; unmatched junction nucleotides: 5.

This clone has just one count. The chain links TRBV2 to TRBJ1-1; D is undetermined. V gave up 5 bases and J gave up 7 bases, with 11 bases separating them. This CDR3 is 12 amino acids long. CDR1 is SNHLY, CDR2 FYNNEI, per germline. CDR3 DNA sequence: TGTGCCAGCAGTCGGATGGGAGATGAAGCTTTCTTT. This translates into CASSRMGDEAFF.

The V call is TRBV28, the J call TRBJ2-7, with TRBD1 identical over 9 bases. The junction had 13 bases not matched to a gene; V was cut back by 6 bases and J by 7 bases. Germline V gene lookup returns CDR1 MDHEN and CDR2 SYDVKM. The CDR3 runs to 15 residues. CDR3 in DNA: TGTGCCAGCAGACCGGGACAGGGAAGGATGAGGGAGCAGTACTTC. Residues: CASRPGQGRMREQYF.

This clone was seen just once. The rearrangement uses TRBV3-1 (or the pseudogene TRBV3-2) and TRBJ2-7; 8 positions agree with TRBD2. CDR3 length: 16 amino acids. J lost 6 bases, V lost 4 bases, and 14 bases had no gene match. Per the germline V gene, CDR1 is LGHDT and CDR2 is YNNKEL (reference sequence). CDR3 nucleotide sequence: TGTGCCAGCAGCCCCGCCCCCGGGACTAGTATATGCGAGCAGTACTTC. Translated, it gives CASSPAPGTSICEQYF.

This sequence joins TRBV7-9 and TRBJ1-2; perhaps TRBD1 as D (6 bases). CDR3 length: 13 amino acids. From germline, CDR1 is SEHNR and CDR2 FQNEAQ (reference sequence). The ends were cut back, 5 bases at V and 3 bases at J, with 10 bases in the middle. CDR3 coding DNA: TGTGCCAGCAGCCCACAGGGCTACTATGGCTACACCTTC. Amino acids: CASSPQGYYGYTF. The complete variable domain, with remaining parts taken from reference TRBV7-9 and TRBJ1-2, reads DTGVSQNPRHKITKRGQNVTFRCDPISEHNRLYWYRQTLGQGPEFLTYFQNEAQLEKSRLLSDRFSAERPKGSFSTLEIQRTEQGDSAMYLCASSPQGYYGYTFGSGTRLTVV.

The rearrangement joins TRBV5-8 to TRBJ2-1, with D perhaps TRBD1 (6 bases). The V end was cut by 5 bases, the J end by 6 bases, with 15 bases between. This CDR3 has 14 residues. Germline V lookup: CDR1 SGHTS, CDR2 YDEGEE. This CDR3 is CASRHEQGPNEQFF. The CDR3, as DNA: TGTGCCAGCAGACATGAACAGGGCCCCAATGAGCAGTTCTTC.

The V call is TRBV5-1, the J call TRBJ1-4; D ambiguous. The length of the CDR3 is 14 residues. Germline V lookup: CDR1 SGHRS, CDR2 YFSETQ. The germline V and J ends were trimmed by 4 bases and 0 bases, with 7 bases remaining between them. For the CDR3, the DNA is TGCGCCAGCAGCGAGGGAGCAACTAATGAAAAACTGTTTTTT. Protein: CASSEGATNEKLFF.

The V call is TRBV28, the J call TRBJ2-5; 11 bases line up with TRBD1. CDR1 MDHEN and CDR2 SYDVKM come from the germline V gene. The CDR3 length is 13 residues. After removal of 8 bases from V and 3 bases from J, the junction contained 2 bases not matched to a gene. The CDR3 loop is CASLGQGEETQYF. CDR3 coding DNA: TGTGCCAGCTTGGGACAGGGGGAAGAGACCCAGTACTTC. Using reference TRBV28 and TRBJ2-5 for the parts outside the CDR3, the full variable domain is DVKVTQSSRYLVKRTGEKVFLECVQDMDHENMFWYRQDPGLGLRLIYFSYDVKMKEKGDIPEGYSVSREKKERFSLILESASTNQTSMYLCASLGQGEETQYFGPGTRLLVL.

J is TRBJ2-6 and V is TRBV19; TRBD1 matches at 11 bases. This CDR3 contains 16 residues. V was clipped by 5 bases and J by 0 bases; unmatched bases: 0. Germline V lookup: CDR1 LNHDA, CDR2 SQIVND (reference sequence). This chain's CDR3 is CASSGTGGSGANVLTF. The DNA for the CDR3 is TGTGCCAGTAGTGGGACAGGGGGCTCTGGGGCCAACGTCCTGACTTTC.

The chain employs TRBV25-1 and TRBJ2-7; 8 bases map to TRBD1. Germline V gene data show CDR1 as MGHDK and CDR2 as SYGVNS. Trimming removed 5 bases from V and 2 bases from J; junction bases left unmatched: 5. The CDR3 contains 14 residues. CDR3 in DNA: TGTGCCAGCAGTCCCCGGACAGGGACCTACGAGCAGTACTTC. Translated: CASSPRTGTYEQYF.

The chain links TRBV23-1 to TRBJ2-7; TRBD1 aligns across 7 bases. TRBV23-1 is noted as an ORF with a role that remains uncertain. The CDR3 is made up of 15 amino acids. The ends lost 0 bases at V and 2 bases at J; junction bases unmatched: 4. This CDR3 is CASSQSMDRTYEQYF. Written as DNA, the CDR3 is TGCGCCAGCAGTCAATCCATGGACAGGACCTACGAGCAGTACTTC.

The CDR3 nucleotides read TGCAGCGTTGTTAGGGAGTCGGATACGCAGTATTTT. The encoded protein is CSVVRESDTQYF. J is TRBJ2-3 and V is TRBV29-1; TRBD2 might be the D (5 bases). Between the trimmed V and J ends, which lost 4 bases and 6 bases, there was a span of 11 bases. CDR3 length: 12 amino acids. Per the germline V gene, CDR1 is SQVTM and CDR2 is ANQGSEA.

The rearrangement links TRBV25-1 to TRBJ2-2, with TRBD2 matching over 11 bases. Germline-derived CDR1 and CDR2 are MGHDK and SYGVNS. V was clipped by 3 bases and J by 6 bases; unmatched bases: 12. The CDR3 has 18 residues. The CDR3 protein is CASSEFPSSGRSAGELFF. The CDR3 DNA is TGTGCCAGCAGTGAGTTCCCCTCTAGCGGGAGGAGCGCCGGGGAGCTGTTTTTT.